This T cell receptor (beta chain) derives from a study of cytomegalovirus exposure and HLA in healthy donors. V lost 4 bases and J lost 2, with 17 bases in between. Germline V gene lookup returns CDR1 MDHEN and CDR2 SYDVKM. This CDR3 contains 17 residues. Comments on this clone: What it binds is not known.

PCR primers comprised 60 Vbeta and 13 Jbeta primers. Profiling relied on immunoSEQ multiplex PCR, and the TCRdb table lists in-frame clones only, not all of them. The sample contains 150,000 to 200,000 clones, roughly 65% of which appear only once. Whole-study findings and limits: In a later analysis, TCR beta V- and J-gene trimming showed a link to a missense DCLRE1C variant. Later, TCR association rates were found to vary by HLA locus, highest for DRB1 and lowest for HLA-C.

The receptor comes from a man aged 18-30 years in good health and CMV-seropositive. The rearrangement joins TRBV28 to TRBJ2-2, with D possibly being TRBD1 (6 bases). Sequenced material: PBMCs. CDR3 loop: CASSSPGQHRNTGELFF. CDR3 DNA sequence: TGTGCCAGCAGTTCGCCCGGACAGCACAGAAACACCGGGGAGCTGTTTTTT.